A single T cell receptor beta chain is shown here with its context. The antigen is undetermined. Germline V gene data show CDR1 as LGHNA and CDR2 as YSLEER. V lost 0 bases, J lost 5 bases, and 10 bases lay in between. The CDR3 is 15 amino acids. Each donor had approximately 10 milliliters of peripheral blood drawn. This sample is drawn from a study of blood T cells in healthy people across ages. Study context: With template switching, about one barcoded beta molecule was captured per two T cells.

Alongside a J-beta primer mix, a sample-barcoded 5' primer served in a second PCR lasting about 7 to 12 cycles. TCRdb itself ran the 5' RACE reads through MiXCR, one entry per CDR3 protein. The top ten clones hold about 26% of a sample with approximately 800,000 distinct CDR3 sequences, around three fifths of them seen once. Study observations and caveats: Both naive CD4+ cell counts and diversity were greater in long-lived donors than in aged donors. TCR beta diversity was tightly associated with the proportion of naive T cells.

The specimen sequenced was blood. The gene calls are TRBV4-3 and TRBJ1-4; the D gene is possibly TRBD1 (5 bases). The TCR comes from a man aged 35-49 years in good health. The CDR3 DNA is TGCGCCAGCAGCCAAGAGAGGCGGGACAATGAAAAACTGTTTTTT. It specifies CASSQERRDNEKLFF.